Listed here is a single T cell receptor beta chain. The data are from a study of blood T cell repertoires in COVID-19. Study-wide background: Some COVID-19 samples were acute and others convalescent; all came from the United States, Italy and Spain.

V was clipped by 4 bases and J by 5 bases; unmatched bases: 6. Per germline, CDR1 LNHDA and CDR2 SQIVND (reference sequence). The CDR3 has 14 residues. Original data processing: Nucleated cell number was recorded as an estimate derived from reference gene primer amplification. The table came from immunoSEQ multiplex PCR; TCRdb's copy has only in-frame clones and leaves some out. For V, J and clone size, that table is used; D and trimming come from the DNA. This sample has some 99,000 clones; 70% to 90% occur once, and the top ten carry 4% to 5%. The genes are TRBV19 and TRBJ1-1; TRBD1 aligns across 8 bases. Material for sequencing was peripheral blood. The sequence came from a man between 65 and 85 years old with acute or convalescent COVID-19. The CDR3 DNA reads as TGTGCCAGTAGTAGATCGACAGGGGCTACTGAAGCTTTCTTT. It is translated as CASSRSTGATEAFF. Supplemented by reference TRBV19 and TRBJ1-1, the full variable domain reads DGGITQSPKYLFRKEGQNVTLSCEQNLNHDAMYWYRQDPGQGLRLIYYSQIVNDFQKGDIAEGYSVSREKKESFPLTVTSAQKNPTAFYLCASSRSTGATEAFFGQGTRLTVV.